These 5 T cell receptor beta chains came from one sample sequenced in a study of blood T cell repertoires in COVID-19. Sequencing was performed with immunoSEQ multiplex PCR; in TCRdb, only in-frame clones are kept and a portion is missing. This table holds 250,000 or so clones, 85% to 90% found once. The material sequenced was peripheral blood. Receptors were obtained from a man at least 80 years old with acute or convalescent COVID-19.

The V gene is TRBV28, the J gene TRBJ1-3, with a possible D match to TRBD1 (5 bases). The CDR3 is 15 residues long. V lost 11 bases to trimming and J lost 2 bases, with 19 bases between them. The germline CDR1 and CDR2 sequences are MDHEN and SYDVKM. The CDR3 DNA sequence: TGTGCCGTTAAGCAACCCGGGGGAGCTGGAAACACCATATATTTT. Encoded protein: CAVKQPGGAGNTIYF.

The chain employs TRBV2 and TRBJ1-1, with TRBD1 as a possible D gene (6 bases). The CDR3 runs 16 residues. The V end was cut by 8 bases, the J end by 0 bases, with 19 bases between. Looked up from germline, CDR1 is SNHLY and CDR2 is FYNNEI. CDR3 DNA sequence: TGTGCCAGCTTAGCGGCCGGGGGGCTCTTGAACACTGAAGCTTTCTTT. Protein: CASLAAGGLLNTEAFF.

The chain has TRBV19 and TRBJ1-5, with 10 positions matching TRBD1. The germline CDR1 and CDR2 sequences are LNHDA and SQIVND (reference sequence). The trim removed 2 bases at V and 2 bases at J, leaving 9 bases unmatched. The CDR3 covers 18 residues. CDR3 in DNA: TGTGCCAGTAGTATAAGGGACAGGGGAAGGGAAGGCAATCAGCCCCAGCATTTT. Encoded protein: CASSIRDRGREGNQPQHF. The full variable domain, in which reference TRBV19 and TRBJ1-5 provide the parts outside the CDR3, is DGGITQSPKYLFRKEGQNVTLSCEQNLNHDAMYWYRQDPGQGLRLIYYSQIVNDFQKGDIAEGYSVSREKKESFPLTVTSAQKNPTAFYLCASSIRDRGREGNQPQHFGDGTRLSIL.

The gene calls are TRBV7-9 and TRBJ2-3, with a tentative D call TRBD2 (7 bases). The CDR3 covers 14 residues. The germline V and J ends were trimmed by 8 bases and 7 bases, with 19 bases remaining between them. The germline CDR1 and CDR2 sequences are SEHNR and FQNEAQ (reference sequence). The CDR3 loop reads CASERGAPTYTQYF. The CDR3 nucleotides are TGTGCCAGCGAACGGGGGGCCCCCACGTATACGCAGTATTTT. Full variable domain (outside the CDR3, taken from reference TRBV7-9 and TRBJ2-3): DTGVSQNPRHKITKRGQNVTFRCDPISEHNRLYWYRQTLGQGPEFLTYFQNEAQLEKSRLLSDRFSAERPKGSFSTLEIQRTEQGDSAMYLCASERGAPTYTQYFGPGTRLTVL.

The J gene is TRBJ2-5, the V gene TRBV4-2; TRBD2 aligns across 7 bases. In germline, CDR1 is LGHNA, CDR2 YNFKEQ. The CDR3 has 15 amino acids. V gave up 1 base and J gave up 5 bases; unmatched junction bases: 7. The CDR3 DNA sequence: TGTGCCAGCAGCCAAGTGGAGAGGGGAGGGGAGACCCAGTACTTC. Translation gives CASSQVERGGETQYF.